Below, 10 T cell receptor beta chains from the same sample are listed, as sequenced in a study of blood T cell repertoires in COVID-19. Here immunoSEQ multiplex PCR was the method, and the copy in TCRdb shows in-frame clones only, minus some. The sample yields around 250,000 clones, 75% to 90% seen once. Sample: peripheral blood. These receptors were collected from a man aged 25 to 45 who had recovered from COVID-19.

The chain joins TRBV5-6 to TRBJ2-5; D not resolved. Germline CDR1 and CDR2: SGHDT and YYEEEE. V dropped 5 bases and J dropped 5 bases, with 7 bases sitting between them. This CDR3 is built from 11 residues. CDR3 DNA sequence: TGTGCCAGCAGATCCCGGGAGACCCAGTACTTC. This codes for CASRSRETQYF.

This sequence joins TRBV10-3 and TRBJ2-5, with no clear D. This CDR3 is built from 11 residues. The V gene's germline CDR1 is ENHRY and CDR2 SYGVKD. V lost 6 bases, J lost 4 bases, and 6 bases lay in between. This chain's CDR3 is CAISTGETQYF. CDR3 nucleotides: TGTGCCATCAGCACGGGAGAGACCCAGTACTTC.

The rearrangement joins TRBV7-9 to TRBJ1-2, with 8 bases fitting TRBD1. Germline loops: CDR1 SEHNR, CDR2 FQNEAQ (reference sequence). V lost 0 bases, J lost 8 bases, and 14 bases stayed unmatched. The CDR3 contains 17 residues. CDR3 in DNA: TGTGCCAGCAGCTTAGCGGGGGAGGCGCCAAGGACAGGGGGCTACACCTTC. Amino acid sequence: CASSLAGEAPRTGGYTF.

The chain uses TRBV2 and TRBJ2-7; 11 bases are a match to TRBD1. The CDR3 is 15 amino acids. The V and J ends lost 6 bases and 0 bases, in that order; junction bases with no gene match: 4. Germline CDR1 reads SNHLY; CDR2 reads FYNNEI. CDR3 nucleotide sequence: TGTGCCAGCAGGTACGGACAGGGGGCCTCCTACGAGCAGTACTTC. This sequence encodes CASRYGQGASYEQYF.

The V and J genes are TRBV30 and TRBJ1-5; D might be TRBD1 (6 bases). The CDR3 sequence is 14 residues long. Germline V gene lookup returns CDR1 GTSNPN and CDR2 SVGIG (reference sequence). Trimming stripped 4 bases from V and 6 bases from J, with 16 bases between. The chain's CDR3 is CAWTGGGAGQPQHF. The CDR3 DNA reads TGTGCCTGGACGGGCGGGGGCGCGGGTCAGCCCCAGCATTTT.

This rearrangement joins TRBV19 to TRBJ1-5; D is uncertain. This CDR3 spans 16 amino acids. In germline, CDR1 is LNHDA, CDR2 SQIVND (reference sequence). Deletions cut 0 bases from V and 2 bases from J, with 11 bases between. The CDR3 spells CASSIEGPGGNQPQHF. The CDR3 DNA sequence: TGTGCCAGTAGTATAGAGGGCCCCGGCGGCAATCAGCCCCAGCATTTT.

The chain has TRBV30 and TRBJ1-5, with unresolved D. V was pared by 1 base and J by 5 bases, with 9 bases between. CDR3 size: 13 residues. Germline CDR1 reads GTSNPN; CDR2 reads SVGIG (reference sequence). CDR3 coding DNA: TGTGCCTGGAGTGGCAACTACGATCAGCCCCAGCATTTT. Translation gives CAWSGNYDQPQHF.

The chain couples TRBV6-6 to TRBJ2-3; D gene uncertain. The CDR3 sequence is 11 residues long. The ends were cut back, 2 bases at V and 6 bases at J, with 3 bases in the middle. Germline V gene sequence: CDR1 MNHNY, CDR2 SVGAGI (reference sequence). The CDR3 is CASSYRDTQYF. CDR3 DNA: TGTGCCAGCAGTTACCGGGATACGCAGTATTTT.

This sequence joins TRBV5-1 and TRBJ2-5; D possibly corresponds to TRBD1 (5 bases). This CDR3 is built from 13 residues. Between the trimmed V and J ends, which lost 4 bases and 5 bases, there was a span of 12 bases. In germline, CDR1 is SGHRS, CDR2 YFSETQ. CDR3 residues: CASSPRQSETQYF. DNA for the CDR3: TGCGCCAGCAGCCCAAGACAGAGCGAGACCCAGTACTTC.

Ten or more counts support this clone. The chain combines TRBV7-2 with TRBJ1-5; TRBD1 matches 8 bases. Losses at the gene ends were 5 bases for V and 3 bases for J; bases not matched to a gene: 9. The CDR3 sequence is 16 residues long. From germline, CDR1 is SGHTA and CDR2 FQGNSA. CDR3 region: CASSLHGTGLNQPQHF. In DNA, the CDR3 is TGTGCCAGCAGCCTACACGGGACAGGACTCAATCAGCCCCAGCATTTT. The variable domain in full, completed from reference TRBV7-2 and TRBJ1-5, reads GAGVSQSPSNKVTEKGKDVELRCDPISGHTALYWYRQSLGQGLEFLIYFQGNSAPDKSGLPSDRFSAERTGGSVSTLTIQRTQQEDSAVYLCASSLHGTGLNQPQHFGDGTRLSIL.